The 4 T cell receptor beta chains reported below all come from one sample, sequenced in a study of cytotoxic CD8 clonotypes in ibrutinib-treated CLL. Clones were read by immunoSEQ multiplex PCR, and TCRdb kept only the in-frame ones, dropping some. This table holds more than 200,000 clones, 70% found once. The specimen was PBMCs, collected after 12 months of ibrutinib treatment. Source of these receptors: a human donor with chronic lymphocytic leukemia.

CDR3 sequence reads: CSVPRNTEAFF. As DNA, the CDR3 is TGCAGCGTTCCCCGAAACACTGAAGCTTTCTTT. The chain carries TRBV29-1 and TRBJ1-1; D gene ambiguous. Between the trimmed V and J ends, which lost 5 bases and 2 bases, there was a span of 6 bases. The CDR3 runs to 11 residues. Germline V gives CDR1 SQVTM, CDR2 ANQGSEA.

For this clone: A much more abundant neighbour one base away suggests this may be a read error. Other DNA variants within this sample encode the same CDR3. The J gene is TRBJ1-3, the V gene TRBV18; D is ambiguous. This CDR3 is 12 amino acids long. The ends were cut back, 2 bases at V and 1 base at J, with 0 bases in the middle. Per germline, CDR1 KGHSH and CDR2 LQKENI. The CDR3 is CASSPSGNTIYF. The DNA for the CDR3 is TGTGCCAGCTCACCATCTGGAAACACCATATATTTT.

The rearrangement links TRBV28 to TRBJ1-4; D gene unclear. CDR1 is MDHEN, CDR2 SYDVKM, per germline. This CDR3 is built from 13 residues. V was shortened by 4 bases and J by 8 bases, with 11 bases between the two germline ends. The CDR3 region is CASSSGLTEKLFF. CDR3 DNA: TGTGCCAGCAGTTCCGGGCTGACCGAAAAACTGTTTTTT. The whole variable domain, remainder taken from reference TRBV28 and TRBJ1-4, is DVKVTQSSRYLVKRTGEKVFLECVQDMDHENMFWYRQDPGLGLRLIYFSYDVKMKEKGDIPEGYSVSREKKERFSLILESASTNQTSMYLCASSSGLTEKLFFGSGTQLSVL.

This chain joins TRBV10-3 and TRBJ2-3, with 11 bases identical to TRBD2. V lost 4 bases to trimming and J lost 8 bases; unmatched junction nucleotides: 8. This CDR3 has 15 amino acids. Germline CDR1 ENHRY, CDR2 SYGVKD. The CDR3 DNA is TGTGCCATCAGTGGTGTAGCGGGGGGGCCGGCTACGCAGTATTTT. Protein sequence: CAISGVAGGPATQYF.